This T cell receptor (beta chain) emerged from a study of graft-versus-host responses after intestinal transplantation. Using immunoSEQ multiplex PCR, the repertoire was profiled, and TCRdb retains in-frame clones only, with some absent. This table holds 50,000 to 60,000 clones, roughly 91% found once. The CDR3 length is 14 residues. V was cut by 5 bases and J by 3 bases, with 13 bases left in between. CDR1 and CDR2 from the germline V gene are GTSNPN and SVGIG (reference sequence). Concerning this clone: What it binds is unknown. Other DNA sequences within the sample encode an identical CDR3.

Sequencing was performed on unstimulated CD4+ T cells sorted from spleen or lymph node cells, taken before transplant. The gene calls are TRBV30 and TRBJ1-4, with D possibly matching TRBD1 (5 bases). The sequence was collected from a human donor who was the organ donor for an intestinal transplant. The CDR3 nucleotides read TGTGCCTGGTCCCGGGACCCACCTAATGAAAAACTGTTTTTT. This sequence encodes CAWSRDPPNEKLFF.